The 14 T cell receptor beta chains below were found in one sample sequenced in a study of cytomegalovirus exposure and HLA in healthy donors. Amplification used 60 Vbeta primers and 13 Jbeta primers. TCRdb's table, derived via immunoSEQ multiplex PCR, lists solely in-frame clones and lacks some. The sample carries roughly 120,000 clones, 70% to 80% recorded once. The source material was PBMCs. All receptors derive from a woman aged 50 to 60 in good health and CMV-seropositive.

This clone has just a few counts. This chain joins TRBV30 and TRBJ1-1, with D unclear. The V and J ends lost 3 bases and 5 bases respectively, with 16 bases between them. The CDR3 contains 14 residues. Germline V gives CDR1 GTSNPN, CDR2 SVGIG (reference sequence). CDR3 amino acids: CAWSAGPFGTEAFF. CDR3 in DNA: TGTGCCTGGAGCGCGGGCCCCTTCGGTACTGAAGCTTTCTTT.

The rearrangement uses TRBV9 and TRBJ2-3; 12 bases are a match to TRBD2. Germline values: CDR1 SGDLS, CDR2 YYNGEE. The CDR3 consists of 20 residues. J lost 2 bases, V lost 2 bases, and 15 bases had no gene match. CDR3 region: CASSVTTGTSGYDDTDTQYF. The CDR3 coding sequence is TGTGCCAGCAGCGTTACAACCGGGACTAGCGGGTACGATGACACAGATACGCAGTATTTT.

The chain links TRBV19 to TRBJ1-5, with 8 bases that match TRBD1. The CDR3 is 17 amino acids. CDR1 and CDR2 (germline): LNHDA, SQIVND (reference sequence). V dropped 1 base and J dropped 0; count of bases not matched to a gene: 5. The CDR3, as DNA: TGTGCCAGTAGTATAGGGGAGGGACAGGTTAGCAATCAGCCCCAGCATTTT. Protein product: CASSIGEGQVSNQPQHF.

This clone turned up a few times. The chain recombines TRBV19 with TRBJ1-5; unclear D gene. In germline, CDR1 is LNHDA, CDR2 SQIVND (reference sequence). With 4 bases removed from V and 0 bases from J, the gap between germline ends came to 13 bases. The CDR3 runs 16 residues. The CDR3 DNA reads TGTGCCAGTAGTACCAGACTGGAGTATAGCAATCAGCCCCAGCATTTT. Translating it yields CASSTRLEYSNQPQHF.

V and J are TRBV4-2 and TRBJ2-5; 12 nucleotides agree with TRBD2. Losses at the gene ends were 4 bases for V and 0 bases for J; bases not matched to a gene: 6. CDR3 length equals 17 residues. Germline loops: CDR1 LGHNA, CDR2 YNFKEQ. CDR3 sequence reads: CASSRTSGAGYQETQYF. CDR3 DNA: TGTGCCAGCAGCCGGACTAGCGGGGCCGGGTACCAAGAGACCCAGTACTTC.

This chain uses TRBV9 with TRBJ2-3, with TRBD2 matching over 12 bases. Unmatched junction bases numbered 7, after V lost 0 bases and J lost 2 bases. The CDR3 totals 18 residues. The germline CDR1 and CDR2 sequences are SGDLS and YYNGEE. CDR3 sequence reads: CASSVVGGLAGSTDTQYF. The CDR3 bases are TGTGCCAGCAGCGTAGTAGGAGGACTAGCGGGGTCCACAGATACGCAGTATTTT.

V and J are TRBV30 and TRBJ2-2; the D gene is possibly TRBD2 (5 bases). Germline CDR1 reads GTSNPN; CDR2 reads SVGIG (reference sequence). V lost 3 bases, J lost 0 bases, and 8 bases lay in between. The CDR3 loop spans 14 amino acids. The CDR3 sequence is CAWSPGANTGELFF. CDR3 DNA: TGTGCCTGGAGCCCCGGGGCGAACACCGGGGAGCTGTTTTTT. Filled out from reference TRBV30 and TRBJ2-2, the complete variable domain reads SQTIHQWPATLVQPVGSPLSLECTVEGTSNPNLYWYRQAAGRGLQLLFYSVGIGQISSEVPQNLSASRPQDRQFILSSKKLLLSDSGFYLCAWSPGANTGELFFGEGSRLTVL.

This sequence joins TRBV11-2 and TRBJ2-7; TRBD1 matches 7 bases. The CDR3 is 15 amino acids. With V trimmed by 1 base and J by 3 bases, 6 bases remained unmatched. Germline V lookup: CDR1 SGHAT, CDR2 FQNNGV. The CDR3 nucleotides read TGTGCCAGCAGCTTAGCGAGGGGGCAGGGCTACGAGCAGTACTTC. It specifies CASSLARGQGYEQYF.

The chain joins TRBV2 to TRBJ2-2; D unclear. With 1 base removed from V and 4 bases from J, the gap between germline ends came to 13 bases. The length of the CDR3 is 16 residues. Germline V gene data show CDR1 as SNHLY and CDR2 as FYNNEI. The CDR3 protein is CASSEEVAGVTGELFF. CDR3 coding DNA: TGTGCCAGCAGTGAAGAGGTCGCCGGAGTCACCGGGGAGCTGTTTTTT.

This clone occurred a few times. This chain links TRBV2 with TRBJ2-7; a possible D gene is TRBD1 (5 bases). Germline V lookup: CDR1 SNHLY, CDR2 FYNNEI. V shed 6 bases and J shed 0 bases, with 12 bases lying between them. The CDR3 runs 14 residues. The CDR3 bases are TGTGCCAGCAGGTCAGGGTCTAGCTCCTACGAGCAGTACTTC. Residues: CASRSGSSSYEQYF.

The chain combines TRBV5-1 with TRBJ2-5; the match to TRBD2 covers 9 bases. The V gene end was trimmed by 0 bases and the J gene end by 2 bases; junction bases not matched to a gene: 5. This CDR3 comprises 16 residues. Germline-derived CDR1 and CDR2 are SGHRS and YFSETQ. The CDR3 loop is CASSLATSGAQETQYF. In nucleotides, the CDR3 is TGCGCCAGCAGCTTGGCGACTAGCGGTGCACAAGAGACCCAGTACTTC.

The rearrangement uses TRBV4-2 and TRBJ1-2; the D is unclear. The V end lost 5 bases, the J end lost 7 bases, and 8 bases lay between the germline ends. This CDR3 is 11 amino acids long. CDR1 is LGHNA and CDR2 is YNFKEQ in the germline V gene. CDR3 in DNA: TGTGCCAGCAGCTATGACACTGGCTACACCTTC. Its protein is CASSYDTGYTF.

This clone has more than one count but fewer than ten. This chain connects TRBV7-2 to TRBJ2-7, with 12 bases identical to TRBD2. The CDR3 is 18 amino acids. The junction had 11 bases not matched to a gene; V was cut back by 2 bases and J by 3 bases. Germline V gene lookup returns CDR1 SGHTA and CDR2 FQGNSA. Written as DNA, the CDR3 is TGTGCCAGCAGCTTAAACTGGTGGACTAGCGGGACCGTCTACGAGCAGTACTTC. Its translation is CASSLNWWTSGTVYEQYF.

This rearrangement joins TRBV11-3 to TRBJ1-6; 7 nucleotides agree with TRBD1. With 6 bases clipped from V and 6 bases from J, the junction kept 5 bases outside the gene matches. Per the germline V gene, CDR1 is SGHNT and CDR2 is YENEEA. CDR3 length equals 14 residues. The CDR3 DNA reads as TGTGCCAGCAGTCTACAGGGGTCTAATTCACCCCTCCACTTT. Translated, it gives CASSLQGSNSPLHF.